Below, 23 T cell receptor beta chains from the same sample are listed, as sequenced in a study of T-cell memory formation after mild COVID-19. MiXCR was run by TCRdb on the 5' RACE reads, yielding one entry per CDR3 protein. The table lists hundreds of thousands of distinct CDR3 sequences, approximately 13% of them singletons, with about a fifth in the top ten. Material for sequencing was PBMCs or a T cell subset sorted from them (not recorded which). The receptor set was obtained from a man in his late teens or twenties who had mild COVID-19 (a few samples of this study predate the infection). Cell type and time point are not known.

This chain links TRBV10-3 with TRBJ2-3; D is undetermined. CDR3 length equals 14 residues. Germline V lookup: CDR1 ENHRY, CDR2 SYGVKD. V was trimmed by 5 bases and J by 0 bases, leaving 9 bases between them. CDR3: CAISSPSSTDTQYF. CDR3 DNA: TGTGCCATCAGTTCCCCATCTAGCACAGATACGCAGTATTTT.

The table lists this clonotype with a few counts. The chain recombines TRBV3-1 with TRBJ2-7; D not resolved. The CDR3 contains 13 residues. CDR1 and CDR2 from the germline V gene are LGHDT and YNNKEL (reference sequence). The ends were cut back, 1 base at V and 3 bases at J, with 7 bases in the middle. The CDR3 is CASSQGVIYEQYF. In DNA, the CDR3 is TGTGCCAGCAGCCAAGGAGTGATCTACGAGCAGTACTTC.

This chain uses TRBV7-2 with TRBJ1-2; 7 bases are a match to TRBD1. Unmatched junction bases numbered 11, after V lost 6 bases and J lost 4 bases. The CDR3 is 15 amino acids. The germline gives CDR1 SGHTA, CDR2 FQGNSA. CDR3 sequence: CASSSQGWPLYGYTF. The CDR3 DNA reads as TGTGCCAGCAGTTCACAGGGGTGGCCCCTCTATGGCTACACCTTC.

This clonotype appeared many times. This CDR3 reads CASTYGGTGLAGDTQYF. In DNA, the CDR3 is TGCGCCAGCACCTACGGAGGGACAGGGCTGGCGGGAGATACGCAGTATTTT. V usage is TRBV5-1 and J usage is TRBJ2-3, with TRBD1 matching 9 bases. This CDR3 region has 17 residues. Trimming cost V 6 bases and J 5 bases; bases outside gene matches: 16. Looked up from germline, CDR1 is SGHRS and CDR2 is YFSETQ.

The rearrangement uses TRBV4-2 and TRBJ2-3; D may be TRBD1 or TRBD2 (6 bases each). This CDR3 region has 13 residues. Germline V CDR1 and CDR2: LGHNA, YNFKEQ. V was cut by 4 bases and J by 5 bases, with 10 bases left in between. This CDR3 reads CASSPEGGDTQYF. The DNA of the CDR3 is TGTGCCAGCAGCCCAGAGGGGGGAGATACGCAGTATTTT.

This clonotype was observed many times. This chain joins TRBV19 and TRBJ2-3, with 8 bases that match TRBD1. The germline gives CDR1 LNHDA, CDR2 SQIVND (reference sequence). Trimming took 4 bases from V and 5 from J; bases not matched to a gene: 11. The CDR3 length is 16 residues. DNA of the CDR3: TGTGCCAGTAGTACGCCCCGAGACAGGGGTGGAGATACGCAGTATTTT. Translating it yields CASSTPRDRGGDTQYF.

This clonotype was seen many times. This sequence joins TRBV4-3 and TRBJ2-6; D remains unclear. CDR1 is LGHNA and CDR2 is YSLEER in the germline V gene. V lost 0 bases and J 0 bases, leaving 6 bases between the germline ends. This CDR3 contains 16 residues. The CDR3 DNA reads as TGCGCCAGCAGCCAAGATATTGTCTCTGGGGCCAACGTCCTGACTTTC. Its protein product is CASSQDIVSGANVLTF.

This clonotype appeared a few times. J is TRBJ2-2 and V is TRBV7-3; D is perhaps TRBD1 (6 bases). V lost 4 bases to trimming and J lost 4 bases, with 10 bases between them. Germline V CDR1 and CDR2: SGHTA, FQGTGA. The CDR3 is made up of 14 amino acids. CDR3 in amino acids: CASSSGTLTGELFF. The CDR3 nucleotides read TGTGCCAGCAGCTCCGGGACACTCACCGGGGAGCTGTTTTTT.

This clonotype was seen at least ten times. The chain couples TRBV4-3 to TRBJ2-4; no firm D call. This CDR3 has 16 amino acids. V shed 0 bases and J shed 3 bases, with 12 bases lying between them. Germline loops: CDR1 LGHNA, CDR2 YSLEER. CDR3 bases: TGCGCCAGCAGCCAAGATCCTGACGGTAGCAAAAACATTCAGTACTTC. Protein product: CASSQDPDGSKNIQYF.

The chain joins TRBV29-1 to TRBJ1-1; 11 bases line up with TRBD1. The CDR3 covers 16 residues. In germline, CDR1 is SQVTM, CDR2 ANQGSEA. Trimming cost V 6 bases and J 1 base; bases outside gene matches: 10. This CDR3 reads CSVPGQGVVGNTEAFF. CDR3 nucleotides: TGCAGCGTCCCGGGACAGGGGGTCGTGGGGAACACTGAAGCTTTCTTT.

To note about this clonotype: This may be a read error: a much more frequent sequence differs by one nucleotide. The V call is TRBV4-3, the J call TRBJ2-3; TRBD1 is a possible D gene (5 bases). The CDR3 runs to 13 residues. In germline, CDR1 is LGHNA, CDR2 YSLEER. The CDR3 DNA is TGCGCCAGCAGCCACAGGAGCACAGGTACGCAGTATTTT. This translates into CASSHRSTGTQYF.

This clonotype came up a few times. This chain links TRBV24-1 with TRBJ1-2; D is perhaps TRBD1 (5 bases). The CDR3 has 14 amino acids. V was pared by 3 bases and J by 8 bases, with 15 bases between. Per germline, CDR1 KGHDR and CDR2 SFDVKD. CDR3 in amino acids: CATSDGGVNGGYTF. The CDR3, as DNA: TGTGCCACCAGTGATGGAGGGGTGAATGGGGGCTACACCTTC.

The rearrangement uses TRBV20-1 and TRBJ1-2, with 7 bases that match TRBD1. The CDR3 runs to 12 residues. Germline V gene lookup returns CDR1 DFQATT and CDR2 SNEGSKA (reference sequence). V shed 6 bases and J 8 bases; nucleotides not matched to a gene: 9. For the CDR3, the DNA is TGCAGTGCGACGCAGGGGGGTCGAGGCTACACCTTC. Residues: CSATQGGRGYTF.

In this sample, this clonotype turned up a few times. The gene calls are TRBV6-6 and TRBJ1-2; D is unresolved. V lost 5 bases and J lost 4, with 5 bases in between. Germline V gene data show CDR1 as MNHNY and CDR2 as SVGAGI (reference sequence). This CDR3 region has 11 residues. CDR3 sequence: CASSQLYGYTF. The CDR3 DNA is TGTGCCAGCAGTCAACTCTATGGCTACACCTTC.

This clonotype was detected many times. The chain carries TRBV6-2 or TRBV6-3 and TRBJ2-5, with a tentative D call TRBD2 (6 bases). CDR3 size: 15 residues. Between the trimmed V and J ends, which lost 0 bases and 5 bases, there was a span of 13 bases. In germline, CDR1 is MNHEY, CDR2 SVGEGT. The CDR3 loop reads CASSYSGGTGETQYF. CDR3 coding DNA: TGTGCCAGCAGTTACTCAGGCGGGACGGGGGAGACCCAGTACTTC.

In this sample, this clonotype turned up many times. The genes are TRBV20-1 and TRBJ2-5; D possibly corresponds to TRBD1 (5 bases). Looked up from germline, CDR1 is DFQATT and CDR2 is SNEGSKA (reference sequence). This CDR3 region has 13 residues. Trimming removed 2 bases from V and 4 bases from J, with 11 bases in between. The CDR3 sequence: CSARTWGRETQYF. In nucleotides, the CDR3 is TGCAGTGCTAGAACGTGGGGCCGAGAGACCCAGTACTTC.

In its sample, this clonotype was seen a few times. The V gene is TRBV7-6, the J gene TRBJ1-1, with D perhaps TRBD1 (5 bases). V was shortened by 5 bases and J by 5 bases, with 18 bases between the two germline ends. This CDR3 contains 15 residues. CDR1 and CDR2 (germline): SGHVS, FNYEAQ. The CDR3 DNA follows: TGTGCCAGCAGCGATCCCGGGGCCCTAAGGACTGAAGCTTTCTTT. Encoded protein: CASSDPGALRTEAFF.

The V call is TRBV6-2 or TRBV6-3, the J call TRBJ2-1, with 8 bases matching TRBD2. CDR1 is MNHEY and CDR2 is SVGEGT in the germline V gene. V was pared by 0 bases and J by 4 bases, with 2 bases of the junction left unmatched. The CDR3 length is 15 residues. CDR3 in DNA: TGTGCCAGCAGTTACTCCGGGGGGGCGTACAATGAGCAGTTCTTC. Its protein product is CASSYSGGAYNEQFF.

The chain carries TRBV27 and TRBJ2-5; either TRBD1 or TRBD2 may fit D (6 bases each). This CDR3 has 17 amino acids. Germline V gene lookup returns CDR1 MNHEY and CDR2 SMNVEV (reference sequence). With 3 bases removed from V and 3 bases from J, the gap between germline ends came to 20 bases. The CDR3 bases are TGTGCCAGCAGTTTTTCTTTTCCGGGGGCGCCTGAAGAGACCCAGTACTTC. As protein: CASSFSFPGAPEETQYF.

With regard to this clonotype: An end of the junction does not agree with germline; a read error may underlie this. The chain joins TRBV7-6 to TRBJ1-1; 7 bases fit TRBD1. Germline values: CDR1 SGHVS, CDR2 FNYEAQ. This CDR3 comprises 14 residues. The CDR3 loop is CASSSGSQGTKRNF. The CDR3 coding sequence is TGTGCCAGCAGCTCGGGATCACAGGGGACGAAAAGGAACTTT.

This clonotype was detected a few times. The CDR3 is CASSLIPGPTGYTF. In DNA, the CDR3 is TGTGCCAGCAGTTTAATCCCGGGCCCAACCGGCTACACCTTC. V usage is TRBV27 and J usage is TRBJ1-2; no clear D. Trimming pared 2 bases from V and 8 bases from J, leaving 15 bases between. CDR1 and CDR2 (germline): MNHEY, SMNVEV (reference sequence). This CDR3 has 14 residues.

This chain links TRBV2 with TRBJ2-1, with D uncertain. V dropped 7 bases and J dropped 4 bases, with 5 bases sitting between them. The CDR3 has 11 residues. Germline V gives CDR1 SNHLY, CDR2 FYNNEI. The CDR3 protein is CASIEYNEQFF. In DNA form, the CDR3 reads TGTGCCAGCATTGAGTACAATGAGCAGTTCTTC.

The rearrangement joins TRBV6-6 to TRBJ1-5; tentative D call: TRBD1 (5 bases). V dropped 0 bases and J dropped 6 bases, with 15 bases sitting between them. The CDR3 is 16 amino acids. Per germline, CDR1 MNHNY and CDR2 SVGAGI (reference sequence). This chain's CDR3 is CASSYSSGSQGQPQHF. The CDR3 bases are TGTGCCAGCAGTTACTCATCAGGGTCCCAGGGTCAGCCCCAGCATTTT.